A single sample gave rise to the 27 T cell receptor beta chains below, sequenced in a study of T cells in Graves' hyperthyroidism and ophthalmopathy. RNA transcripts served as the template for amplifying TCR beta CDR3 regions. An initial round of RT-PCR targeting the TCR CDR3 relied on the HTBI primer set. Each CDR3 protein is one row after TCRdb ran MiXCR on the multiplex PCR reads. The table includes roughly 400,000 distinct CDR3 sequences, 15% to 18% detected once. Sequencing was performed on blood. Source of these receptors: a woman between 18 and 30 years old with Graves' hyperthyroidism that later progressed to Graves' ophthalmopathy.

This clonotype was seen repeatedly, ten times or more. The chain uses TRBV6-1 and TRBJ2-7, with TRBD1 identical over 7 bases. This CDR3 comprises 16 residues. CDR1 and CDR2 from the germline V gene are MNHNS and SASEGT. The junction had 19 bases not matched to a gene; V was cut back by 7 bases and J by 7 bases. CDR3 DNA: TGTGCCAGCACACTCCAGGGGGTCTTCACGTCTTATGAGCAGTACTTC. Translated, it gives CASTLQGVFTSYEQYF.

This clonotype was detected many times. The rearrangement uses TRBV28 and TRBJ1-2, with TRBD1 as a possible D gene (5 bases). The germline V and J ends were trimmed by 6 bases and 8 bases, with 25 bases remaining between them. The germline V gene encodes CDR1 MDHEN and CDR2 SYDVKM. The CDR3 consists of 16 residues. CDR3 amino acids: CASRPGRASGTKGYTF. The CDR3 DNA reads as TGTGCCAGCAGACCCGGACGGGCTTCTGGGACGAAAGGCTACACCTTC.

This clonotype has a handful of counts. J is TRBJ2-5 and V is TRBV5-5; possible D gene TRBD2, 7 bases. This CDR3 is 16 amino acids long. The V gene's germline CDR1 is SGHKS and CDR2 YYEKEE (reference sequence). Trimming stripped 0 bases from V and 1 base from J, with 13 bases between. The chain's CDR3 is CASSLGGGGAQETQYF. Here the CDR3 DNA reads TGTGCCAGCAGCTTGGGAGGAGGGGGGGCCCAAGAGACCCAGTACTTC. The whole variable domain, remainder taken from reference TRBV5-5 and TRBJ2-5, is DAGVTQSPTHLIKTRGQQVTLRCSPISGHKSVSWYQQVLGQGPQFIFQYYEKEERGRGNFPDRFSARQFPNYSSELNVNALLLGDSALYLCASSLGGGGAQETQYFGPGTRLLVL.

The V call is TRBV20-1, the J call TRBJ2-2; 10 bases are a match to TRBD2. CDR3 length equals 15 residues. Unmatched junction bases numbered 5, after V lost 4 bases and J lost 3 bases. Germline CDR1 reads DFQATT; CDR2 reads SNEGSKA (reference sequence). This CDR3 is CSATRLAGHTGELFF. In DNA, the CDR3 is TGCAGTGCTACCAGACTAGCGGGTCACACCGGGGAGCTGTTTTTT.

The rearrangement links TRBV5-1 to TRBJ1-6; D gene unclear. This CDR3 contains 14 residues. Germline V gene lookup returns CDR1 SGHRS and CDR2 YFSETQ. V lost 0 bases and J lost 6, with 7 bases in between. The CDR3 sequence: CASSLEAANSPLHF. In nucleotides, the CDR3 is TGCGCCAGCAGCTTGGAGGCAGCTAATTCACCCCTCCACTTT.

The table lists this clonotype with many counts. The chain links TRBV7-2 to TRBJ2-7; 7 bases are shared with TRBD2. Trimming removed 4 bases from V and 6 bases from J; junction bases left unmatched: 9. From germline, CDR1 is SGHTA and CDR2 FQGNSA. The CDR3 has 14 amino acids. CDR3 in amino acids: CASSWEREVSEQYF. The DNA for the CDR3 is TGTGCCAGCAGCTGGGAACGGGAGGTCTCCGAGCAGTACTTC.

The sample holds many counts of this clonotype. The rearrangement uses TRBV3-1 and TRBJ2-7; 12 bases are a match to TRBD2. The CDR3 runs to 15 residues. CDR1 is LGHDT, CDR2 YNNKEL, per germline (reference sequence). V lost 1 base and J lost 2; bases outside the gene matches: 0. The CDR3 DNA reads as TGTGCCAGCAGCCAAGGGACTAGCGGGACCTACGAGCAGTACTTC. Residues: CASSQGTSGTYEQYF.

The chain combines TRBV3-1 with TRBJ2-3; TRBD2 matches at 11 bases. Losses at the gene ends were 3 bases for V and 7 bases for J; bases not matched to a gene: 9. Germline V gives CDR1 LGHDT, CDR2 YNNKEL (reference sequence). This CDR3 comprises 16 residues. This CDR3 is CASSQYLAGGIYTQYF. For the CDR3, the DNA is TGTGCCAGCAGCCAGTACCTAGCGGGAGGAATATATACGCAGTATTTT.

This chain uses TRBV5-1 with TRBJ1-3; maybe TRBD1 (5 bases). V gave up 6 bases and J gave up 0 bases, with 10 bases separating them. This CDR3 comprises 14 residues. The germline gives CDR1 SGHRS, CDR2 YFSETQ. The chain's CDR3 is CASMDISSGNTIYF. DNA of the CDR3: TGCGCCAGCATGGACATCAGCTCTGGAAACACCATATATTTT.

This clonotype was picked up a small number of times. The chain recombines TRBV28 with TRBJ2-2, with 12 bases matching TRBD2. This CDR3 is built from 17 residues. Losses at the gene ends were 1 base for V and 6 bases for J; bases not matched to a gene: 6. Germline CDR1 MDHEN, CDR2 SYDVKM. The CDR3 protein is CASSLLTSGRMSGELFF. CDR3 bases: TGTGCCAGCAGTTTATTGACTAGCGGGAGAATGTCCGGGGAGCTGTTTTTT.

Many counts were recorded for this clonotype. The V gene is TRBV18, the J gene TRBJ2-7; D gene ambiguous. In germline, CDR1 is KGHSH, CDR2 LQKENI. V gave up 5 bases and J gave up 2 bases, with 13 bases separating them. CDR3 length: 14 amino acids. The CDR3: CASSTLDTAYEQYF. The CDR3 DNA reads as TGTGCCAGCTCAACTCTTGACACGGCCTACGAGCAGTACTTC.

This clonotype occurred many times. The chain has TRBV2 and TRBJ1-6, with no clear D. This CDR3 has 13 amino acids. V lost 5 bases and J lost 6, with 8 bases in between. The germline gives CDR1 SNHLY, CDR2 FYNNEI. CDR3 nucleotides: TGTGCCAGCAGTCGCGAAAGTAATTCACCCCTCCACTTT. This codes for CASSRESNSPLHF.

The chain combines TRBV30 with TRBJ1-1; the match to TRBD1 covers 10 bases. The J segment lost 7 bases and the V segment lost 4 bases, leaving 6 bases of the junction unmatched. Germline V gene sequence: CDR1 GTSNPN, CDR2 SVGIG (reference sequence). This CDR3 is 13 amino acids long. This chain's CDR3 is CAWNVDRGVEAFF. The CDR3, as DNA: TGTGCCTGGAATGTGGACAGGGGGGTTGAAGCTTTCTTT.

This clonotype showed up just a few times. The junction and the germline gene differ at one end; a read error may be behind it. The genes are TRBV29-1 and TRBJ1-1, with D tentatively TRBD1 (6 bases). Germline V CDR1 and CDR2: SQVTM, ANQGSEA. This CDR3 is 17 amino acids long. CDR3 protein: CSVEGWAGDLQNTEASF. The CDR3, as DNA: TGCAGCGTTGAAGGGTGGGCAGGGGACCTACAAAACACTGAAGCTTCCTTT.

The chain has TRBV12-3 or TRBV12-4 and TRBJ2-1; TRBD2 aligns across 7 bases. With V trimmed by 4 bases and J by 8 bases, 5 bases remained unmatched. The CDR3 has 13 residues. CDR3 region: CASSWTSIHEQFF. The CDR3 DNA reads TGTGCCAGCAGTTGGACTAGTATACATGAGCAGTTCTTC.

This clonotype was recorded many times. The rearrangement links TRBV27 to TRBJ2-5; 9 bases map to TRBD1. Germline assignment: CDR1 MNHEY and CDR2 SMNVEV (reference sequence). Germline trimming cut 6 bases from V and 1 base from J; bases unmatched to any gene: 9. The CDR3 runs 16 residues. The CDR3 sequence: CASSSPGQGGQETQYF. The DNA of the CDR3 is TGTGCCAGCAGCTCACCGGGACAGGGCGGCCAAGAGACCCAGTACTTC.

The sample holds many counts of this clonotype. The chain couples TRBV20-1 to TRBJ2-3; either TRBD1 or TRBD2 may supply D (5 bases each). Trimming stripped 5 bases from V and 3 bases from J, with 21 bases between. The CDR3 spans 16 residues. Germline V lookup: CDR1 DFQATT, CDR2 SNEGSKA (reference sequence). This CDR3 is CSADGTPGKGTDTQYF. As DNA, the CDR3 is TGCAGTGCTGACGGGACGCCAGGCAAAGGAACAGATACGCAGTATTTT.

The rearrangement uses TRBV10-1 and TRBJ1-1; no clear D. CDR3 length: 14 residues. The germline gives CDR1 WNHNN, CDR2 SYGVQD (reference sequence). The V and J ends lost 3 bases and 7 bases respectively, with 15 bases between them. For the CDR3, the DNA is TGCGCCAGCAGTGACCCGGGAGCCAAGGGTGAAGCTTTCTTT. Translated, it gives CASSDPGAKGEAFF.

The J gene is TRBJ2-3, the V gene TRBV15; D is unresolved. Germline V gene sequence: CDR1 LNHNV, CDR2 YYDKDF (reference sequence). The CDR3 spans 14 residues. V lost 0 bases and J 2 bases, leaving 6 bases between the germline ends. The CDR3 region is CATSRDGPTDTQYF. DNA for the CDR3: TGTGCCACCAGCAGAGATGGGCCCACAGATACGCAGTATTTT.

This clonotype was seen many times. The chain recombines TRBV2 with TRBJ1-2; possible D gene TRBD1, 6 bases. This CDR3 is built from 15 residues. V dropped 1 base and J dropped 4 bases, with 13 bases sitting between them. Per the germline V gene, CDR1 is SNHLY and CDR2 is FYNNEI. The DNA of the CDR3 is TGTGCCAGCAGTGAAGGCCGGGGGGCACTCTATGGCTACACCTTC. It is translated as CASSEGRGALYGYTF.

This clonotype occurred a few times. Possible read error: a much larger clone is one base away. The V call is TRBV28, the J call TRBJ2-1; no clear D. V lost 7 bases and J lost 10, with 23 bases in between. CDR1 MDHEN and CDR2 SYDVKM come from the germline V gene. This CDR3 is 15 amino acids long. The CDR3 DNA is TGTGCCAGCACCCTTGACACCCCCGTTGGCAAGGAGCAGTTCTTC. It is translated as CASTLDTPVGKEQFF.

This clonotype was detected many times. V and J are TRBV7-3 and TRBJ2-5; D possibly uses TRBD1 or TRBD2 (5 bases each). V lost 2 bases and J lost 4, with 11 bases in between. CDR3 length: 14 amino acids. CDR1 and CDR2 (germline): SGHTA, FQGTGA. The CDR3 loop is CASSLRGQGETQYF. For the CDR3, the DNA is TGTGCCAGCAGCTTACGAGGGCAGGGAGAGACCCAGTACTTC. Full variable domain (remainder filled in from reference TRBV7-3 and TRBJ2-5): GAGVSQTPSNKVTEKGKYVELRCDPISGHTALYWYRQSLGQGPEFLIYFQGTGAADDSGLPNDRFFAVRPEGSVSTLKIQRTERGDSAVYLCASSLRGQGETQYFGPGTRLLVL.

The V gene is TRBV10-3, the J gene TRBJ1-2; D is unresolved. Germline V gives CDR1 ENHRY, CDR2 SYGVKD. The CDR3 consists of 12 residues. The V gene lost 10 bases and the J gene lost 4 bases, with 13 bases spanning the gap. CDR3 nucleotide sequence: TGTGCCACCATCGGAGGACCCTATGGCTACACCTTC. Its translation is CATIGGPYGYTF.

There are many counts of this clonotype. The rearrangement links TRBV5-1 to TRBJ2-1; 8 bases align to TRBD1. This CDR3 is 19 amino acids long. Germline CDR1 is SGHRS and CDR2 is YFSETQ. Trimming cost V 4 bases and J 0 bases; bases outside gene matches: 15. Written as DNA, the CDR3 is TGCGCCAGCAGCGATCAACCGGGACAGGTCATTCACTCCTACAATGAGCAGTTCTTC. Amino acids: CASSDQPGQVIHSYNEQFF.

This clonotype was counted at least ten times. The J gene is TRBJ2-7, the V gene TRBV3-1, with no clear D. The CDR3 spans 15 residues. Germline CDR1 is LGHDT and CDR2 is YNNKEL (reference sequence). Trimming cost V 1 base and J 4 bases, with 14 bases left between them. The CDR3: CASSQASSGKYEQYF. CDR3 in DNA: TGTGCCAGCAGCCAAGCCTCTAGTGGGAAATACGAGCAGTACTTC.

This clonotype was recorded many times. The J gene is TRBJ2-7, the V gene TRBV27; D might be TRBD1 (6 bases). V lost 4 bases, J lost 2 bases, and 15 bases lay in between. This CDR3 is built from 15 residues. CDR1 is MNHEY, CDR2 SMNVEV, per germline (reference sequence). The CDR3 coding sequence is TGTGCCAGCAGTTCCACAGGGAAAATTGCCTACGAGCAGTACTTC. This sequence encodes CASSSTGKIAYEQYF.

This clonotype was detected many times. The genes are TRBV5-5 and TRBJ2-1, with 11 bases fitting TRBD2. The junction had 6 bases not matched to a gene; V was cut back by 2 bases and J by 8 bases. Germline V gene lookup returns CDR1 SGHKS and CDR2 YYEKEE (reference sequence). The CDR3 covers 15 residues. The CDR3 coding sequence is TGTGCCAGCAGCTTCGATAGCGGGAGGGCTTATGAGCAGTTCTTC. It translates to CASSFDSGRAYEQFF.